Listed here are 12 T cell receptor beta chains from one sample, sequenced in a study of breast tumors, draining lymph nodes, adjacent tissues. Breast cancer patients provided tissue from their axillary draining lymph nodes. TCRdb re-called the multiplex PCR reads with MiXCR, one entry per CDR3 protein. The table lists about 130,000 distinct CDR3 sequences, around 21% of them singletons. Sequenced sample: axillary lymph node tissue. The receptors were sampled from a female donor with breast cancer. Some clones in this sample may be carry-over from other donors' samples.

For this clonotype: A much bigger clone sits one base away, suggesting this may be a read error. The CDR3 here is CASSRAGPTPDEQYV. Here the CDR3 DNA reads TGTGCCAGCAGCCGAGCGGGACCTACTCCGGACGAGCAGTACGTC. The V and J genes are TRBV3-1 and TRBJ2-7, with 7 bases matching TRBD2. The germline V gene has CDR1 LGHDT and CDR2 YNNKEL (reference sequence). J was trimmed by 5 bases and V by 4 bases; bases with no gene match: 11. CDR3 size: 15 residues.

Comment on this clonotype: An end of the junction does not agree with germline; a read error may underlie this. The CDR3 sequence: CASSEPGTGRNNEQLF. CDR3 sequence (DNA): TGTGCCAGCAGTGAGCCCGGGACCGGTAGGAACAACGAGCAGCTCTTC. The chain is built from TRBV2 and TRBJ2-1; either TRBD1 or TRBD2 may supply D (5 bases each). Germline V gene lookup returns CDR1 SNHLY and CDR2 FYNNEI. This CDR3 contains 16 residues.

Many counts were recorded for this clonotype. This rearrangement joins TRBV7-6 to TRBJ2-7; 7 nucleotides align to TRBD1. Trimming removed 5 bases from V and 4 bases from J; junction bases left unmatched: 5. The CDR3 has 13 residues. Germline lookup yields CDR1 SGHVS and CDR2 FNYEAQ. The CDR3 bases are TGTGCCAGCAGCCGCGGACAGGATTACGAGCAGTACTTC. Protein: CASSRGQDYEQYF.

Concerning this clonotype: Possible read error: a much larger clone is one base away. The chain combines TRBV29-1 with TRBJ2-7, with 7 nucleotides matching TRBD2. Trimming removed 7 bases from V and 5 bases from J; junction bases left unmatched: 14. Germline assignment: CDR1 SQVTM and CDR2 ANQGSEA. CDR3 length equals 14 residues. The CDR3 DNA is TGCAGCGCGGTGGGGGGAGGGGATTCCCACGAGCAGTACTTC. Amino acid sequence: CSAVGGGDSHEQYF.

In DNA, the CDR3 is TGTGCCAGCAGCCAAGTTGGCCCCTTAAGGGGCCAAGAGACCCAGTACTTC. Protein product: CASSQVGPLRGQETQYF. The V call is TRBV14, the J call TRBJ2-5, with D perhaps TRBD1 (5 bases). The CDR3 runs 17 residues. CDR1 is SGHDN and CDR2 is FVKESK in the germline V gene. V lost 1 base and J lost 1, with 16 bases in between.

Worth noting for this clonotype: A much more abundant neighbour one base away suggests this may be a read error. Given the absence of the conserved phenylalanine or tryptophan at the CDR3 end, a read error is likely. The V gene is TRBV11-3, the J gene TRBJ2-7; the D is unclear. Germline CDR1 is SGHNT and CDR2 is YENEEA. Trimming cost V 4 bases and J 7 bases, with 8 bases left between them. The CDR3 covers 11 residues. The CDR3 here is CASSYLGEQYS. The CDR3 nucleotides read TGTGCCAGCAGCTACCTCGGGGAGCAGTACTCC.

Remarks on this clonotype: This may be a read error: a much more frequent sequence differs by one nucleotide. This rearrangement joins TRBV6-7 to TRBJ2-3; 9 bases are a match to TRBD1. TRBV6-7 is filed as an ORF, its function uncertain. CDR3 length equals 17 residues. This CDR3 is CASGYSVDRGNTDTQYF. As DNA, the CDR3 is TGTGCCAGCGGTTACTCGGTGGACAGGGGTAACACAGATACGCAGTATTTT.

This clonotype was detected many times. The chain combines TRBV10-3 with TRBJ2-7; 9 nucleotides align to TRBD2. Germline CDR1 is ENHRY and CDR2 is SYGVKD. The V segment lost 10 bases and the J segment 0 bases; nucleotides outside the gene matches: 4. This CDR3 comprises 13 residues. The CDR3 here is CASDSGSSYEQYF. CDR3 coding DNA: TGTGCCAGCGATAGCGGGAGCTCCTACGAGCAGTACTTC.

This clonotype has ten or more counts. The chain uses TRBV9 and TRBJ1-2; no clear D gene. The CDR3 is made up of 13 amino acids. Germline assignment: CDR1 SGDLS and CDR2 YYNGEE. Trimming shortened V by 0 bases and J by 6 bases, and 9 bases separated the two germline ends. As DNA, the CDR3 is TGTGCCAGCAGCGTAGGCTTACGGGATGGCTACACCTTC. Its translation: CASSVGLRDGYTF.

The chain has TRBV7-9 and TRBJ2-1; 12 positions agree with TRBD2. CDR3 length: 16 residues. Germline V gene data show CDR1 as SEHNR and CDR2 as FQNEAQ (reference sequence). After removal of 1 base from V and 7 bases from J, the junction contained 5 bases not matched to a gene. The CDR3 DNA follows: TGTGCCAGCAGCTTAGGGCTAGCGGGAGGGCCGAATGAGCAGTTCTTC. This encodes CASSLGLAGGPNEQFF.

This clonotype appeared many times. The chain carries TRBV5-1 and TRBJ2-3, with D perhaps TRBD1 or TRBD2 (6 bases each). Germline V gene data show CDR1 as SGHRS and CDR2 as YFSETQ. With 0 bases removed from V and 3 bases from J, the gap between germline ends came to 11 bases. This CDR3 region has 15 residues. This chain's CDR3 is CASSLDGGGTDTQYF. The CDR3 DNA reads TGCGCCAGCAGCTTGGACGGGGGCGGGACAGATACGCAGTATTTT.

This clonotype appeared many times. The rearrangement uses TRBV30 and TRBJ2-3; 7 nucleotides line up with TRBD2. With V trimmed by 8 bases and J by 3 bases, 5 bases remained unmatched. Germline CDR1 GTSNPN, CDR2 SVGIG (reference sequence). This CDR3 is built from 12 residues. In DNA form, the CDR3 reads TGTGCCGGGGCGGGAGAGACAGATACGCAGTATTTT. It yields the protein CAGAGETDTQYF.